This T cell receptor beta chain came from a study of beta chain features in type 1 diabetes. The sequenced template was cDNA made from the entire isolated RNA. The assay was immunoSEQ multiplex PCR, and TCRdb's table has in-frame clones only and misses some. The sample includes approximately 150,000 clones, 8% to 13% seen only once; the top ten take under 1.5%. This clone was seen a few times. Looked up from germline, CDR1 is LNHDA and CDR2 is SQIVND (reference sequence). CDR3 length: 16 residues. Germline trimming cut 2 bases from V and 0 bases from J; bases unmatched to any gene: 6. The source of this sequence is a man between 18 and 29 years old in good health. Sequencing used naive CD4+ T cells from blood. The gene calls are TRBV19 and TRBJ1-1; 7 positions agree with TRBD1. CDR3 coding DNA: TGTGCCAGTAGTATAATCTCGACAGGGATGAACACTGAAGCTTTCTTT. Encoded protein: CASSIISTGMNTEAFF.